The TCR beta chain described here comes from a study of sequential checkpoint blockade in melanoma. Trimming removed 3 bases from V and 3 bases from J, with 9 bases in between. The CDR3 contains 13 residues. In germline, CDR1 is MNHEY, CDR2 SMNVEV (reference sequence). Assay: immunoSEQ multiplex PCR; the TCRdb copy retains only in-frame clones and omits some. Counted here are some 21,000 clones, approximately 80% occurring once; the ten biggest clones make up about a tenth. As to treatment: randomized to nivolumab then ipilimumab (arm A) or the reverse (arm B). PBMC sorting kept live CD3+CD8+ cells without CD19 or CD56.

The sequence derives from a human donor with melanoma. This sample comprised CD8+ T cells sorted from blood (inferred from file names), obtained from a patient given nivolumab and ipilimumab in sequence. The rearrangement joins TRBV27 to TRBJ2-7; D is perhaps TRBD1 (5 bases). CDR3 nucleotide sequence: TGTGCCAGCAGTTTGGGCAGGGACTACGAGCAGTACTTC. Translation: CASSLGRDYEQYF.